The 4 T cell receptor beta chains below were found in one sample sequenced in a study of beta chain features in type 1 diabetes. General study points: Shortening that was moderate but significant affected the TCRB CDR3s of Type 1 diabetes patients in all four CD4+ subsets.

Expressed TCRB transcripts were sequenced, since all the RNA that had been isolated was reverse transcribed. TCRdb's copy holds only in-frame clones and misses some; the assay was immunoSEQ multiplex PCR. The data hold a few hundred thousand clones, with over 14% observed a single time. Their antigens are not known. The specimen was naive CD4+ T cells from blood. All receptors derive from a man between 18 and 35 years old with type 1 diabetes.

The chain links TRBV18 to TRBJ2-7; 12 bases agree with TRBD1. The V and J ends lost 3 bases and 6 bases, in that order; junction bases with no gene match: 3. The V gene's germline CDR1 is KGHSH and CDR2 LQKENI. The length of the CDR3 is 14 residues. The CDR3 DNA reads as TGTGCCAGCTCACCGGGGACAGGGGGCCCCGAGCAGTACTTC. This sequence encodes CASSPGTGGPEQYF.

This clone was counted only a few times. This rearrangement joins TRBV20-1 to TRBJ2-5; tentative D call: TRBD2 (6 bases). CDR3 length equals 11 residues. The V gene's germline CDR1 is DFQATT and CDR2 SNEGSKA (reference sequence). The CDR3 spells CSWEVVETQYF. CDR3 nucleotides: TGCAGCTGGGAGGTTGTGGAGACCCAGTACTTC.

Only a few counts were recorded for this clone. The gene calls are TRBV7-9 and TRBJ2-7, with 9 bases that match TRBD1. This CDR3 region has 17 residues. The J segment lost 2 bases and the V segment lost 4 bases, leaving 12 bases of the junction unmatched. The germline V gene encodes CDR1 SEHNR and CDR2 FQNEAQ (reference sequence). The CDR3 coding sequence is TGTGCCAGCAGCTGGGGGGCCGGGACAGGGTTCCCCTACGAGCAGTACTTC. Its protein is CASSWGAGTGFPYEQYF.

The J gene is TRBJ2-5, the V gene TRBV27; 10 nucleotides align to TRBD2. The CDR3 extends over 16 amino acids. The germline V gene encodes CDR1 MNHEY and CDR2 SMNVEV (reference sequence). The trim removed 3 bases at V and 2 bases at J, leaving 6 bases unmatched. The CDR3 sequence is CASSLLAGVLQETQYF. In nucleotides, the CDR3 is TGTGCCAGCAGTTTGCTAGCGGGGGTTTTACAAGAGACCCAGTACTTC.